These 8 T cell receptor beta chains were all obtained from the same sample, sequenced in a study of T cells in localized non-small cell lung cancer. The data were produced by immunoSEQ multiplex PCR, yet TCRdb's version contains in-frame clones alone and is incomplete. Of some 1,600 clones listed, 25% to 35% are singletons. Sequencing used normal lung tissue next to the tumor, obtained before any cancer treatment. The receptors shown here come from a man between 40 and 70 years old with stage I lung adenocarcinoma.

This clone counts as medium-sized. The chain joins TRBV6-8 to TRBJ2-7; 9 bases are a match to TRBD1. This CDR3 is built from 15 residues. Germline assignment: CDR1 MNHGY and CDR2 SAAAGT. The ends lost 4 bases at V and 2 bases at J; junction bases unmatched: 6. The CDR3 DNA is TGTGCCAGCAGTTTAACCGGGACAGGGCCCTACGAGCAGTACTTC. Its protein is CASSLTGTGPYEQYF.

The chain combines TRBV7-5 with TRBJ2-1; whether TRBD1, the table's D call, matches the DNA was not checked. TRBV7-5 is assigned pseudogene status. This CDR3 is 16 amino acids long. The CDR3 region has the DNA TGTGCCAGCAGCCGACCCGTGGGGGCGACCTACAATGAGCAGTTCTTC. Translation: CASSRPVGATYNEQFF.

In its sample, this clone was seen a few times. V gene TRBV6-8 combines with J gene TRBJ1-5; 7 bases align to TRBD1. Germline V lookup: CDR1 MNHGY, CDR2 SAAAGT. The CDR3 covers 14 residues. V was pared by 7 bases and J by 1 base, with 4 bases of the junction left unmatched. The CDR3 loop reads CASTPGQSNQPQHF. CDR3 nucleotides: TGTGCCAGCACTCCGGGACAGAGCAATCAGCCCCAGCATTTT.

The J gene is TRBJ1-1, the V gene TRBV19; 9 nucleotides match TRBD1. The CDR3 has 18 amino acids. Germline CDR1 is LNHDA and CDR2 is SQIVND (reference sequence). V was clipped by 6 bases and J by 1 base; unmatched bases: 15. DNA of the CDR3: TGTGCCAGTAGGGACAGGGGTGATACAACGATCAAGAACACTGAAGCTTTCTTT. It codes for CASRDRGDTTIKNTEAFF.

The chain employs TRBV19 and TRBJ1-4; 9 nucleotides match TRBD1. V shed 4 bases, J shed 6 bases, and the junction held 6 bases outside the gene matches. CDR3 length: 15 residues. Germline V CDR1 and CDR2: LNHDA, SQIVND (reference sequence). CDR3 DNA: TGTGCCAGTAGTAGAACAGGGGGCCGGGATGAAAAACTGTTTTTT. Translated: CASSRTGGRDEKLFF.

This clone was observed a handful of times. V and J are TRBV18 and TRBJ1-1; 9 bases align to TRBD1. The CDR3 covers 14 residues. Trimming cost V 3 bases and J 2 bases; bases outside gene matches: 1. Germline loops: CDR1 KGHSH, CDR2 LQKENI. CDR3 DNA: TGTGCCAGCTCACCGGGACAGGGTAACACTGAAGCTTTCTTT. Amino acid sequence: CASSPGQGNTEAFF.

This clone occurred a few times. CDR3 loop: CASTAEYFNEQFF. For the CDR3, the DNA is TGTGCCAGCACAGCGGAATACTTCAATGAGCAGTTCTTC. The rearrangement links TRBV6-8 to TRBJ2-1; D perhaps matches TRBD2 (5 bases). The CDR3 has 13 residues. The V gene's germline CDR1 is MNHGY and CDR2 SAAAGT. V lost 7 bases and J lost 6, with 13 bases in between.

This chain joins TRBV5-1 and TRBJ2-5; 13 bases agree with TRBD2. Germline V gene data show CDR1 as SGHRS and CDR2 as YFSETQ. V gave up 3 bases and J gave up 5 bases; unmatched junction bases: 10. This CDR3 comprises 17 residues. The CDR3 region has the DNA TGCGCCAGCAGCTCGGTTCCTGGACTAGCGGGAGTTGAGACCCAGTACTTC. Encoded protein: CASSSVPGLAGVETQYF.